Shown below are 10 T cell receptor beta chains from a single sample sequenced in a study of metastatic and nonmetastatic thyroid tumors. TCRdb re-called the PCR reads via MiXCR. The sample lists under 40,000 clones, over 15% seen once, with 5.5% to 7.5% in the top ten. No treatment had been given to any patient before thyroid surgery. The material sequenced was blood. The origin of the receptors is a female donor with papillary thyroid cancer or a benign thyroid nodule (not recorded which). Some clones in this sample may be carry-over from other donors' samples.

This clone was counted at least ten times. CDR3 in amino acids: CASSLGHTEAFF. The CDR3 bases are TGTGCCAGCAGCTTAGGCCACACTGAAGCTTTCTTT. V gene TRBV11-2 combines with J gene TRBJ1-1; D is undetermined. V lost 1 base and J lost 3, with 3 bases in between. CDR3 length: 12 amino acids. CDR1 SGHAT and CDR2 FQNNGV come from the germline V gene.

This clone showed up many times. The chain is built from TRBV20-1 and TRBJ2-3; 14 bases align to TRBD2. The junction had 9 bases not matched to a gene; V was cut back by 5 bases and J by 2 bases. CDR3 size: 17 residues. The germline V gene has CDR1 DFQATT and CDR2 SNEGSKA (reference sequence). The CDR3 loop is CSASGTSGRGPTDTQYF. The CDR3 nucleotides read TGCAGTGCTTCCGGGACTAGCGGGAGAGGGCCCACAGATACGCAGTATTTT.

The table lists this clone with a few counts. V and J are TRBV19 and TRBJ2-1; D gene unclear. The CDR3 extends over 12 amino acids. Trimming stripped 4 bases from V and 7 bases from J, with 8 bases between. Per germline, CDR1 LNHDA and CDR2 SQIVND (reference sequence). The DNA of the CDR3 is TGTGCCAGTAGTACCTTGGGGAATGAGCAGTTCTTC. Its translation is CASSTLGNEQFF.

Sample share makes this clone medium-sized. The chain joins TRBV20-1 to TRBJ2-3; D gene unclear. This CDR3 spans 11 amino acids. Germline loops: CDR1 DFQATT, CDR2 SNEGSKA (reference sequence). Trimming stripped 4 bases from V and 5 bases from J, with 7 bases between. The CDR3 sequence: CSATWGDTQYF. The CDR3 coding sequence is TGCAGTGCTACGTGGGGAGATACGCAGTATTTT.

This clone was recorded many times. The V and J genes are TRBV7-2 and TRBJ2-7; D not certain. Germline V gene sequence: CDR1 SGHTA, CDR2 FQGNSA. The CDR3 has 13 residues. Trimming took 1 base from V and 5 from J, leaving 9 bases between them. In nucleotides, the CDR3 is TGTGCCAGCAGCTTAGTATTCGGCGACGAGCAGTACTTC. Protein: CASSLVFGDEQYF. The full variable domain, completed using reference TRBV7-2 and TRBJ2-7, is GAGVSQSPSNKVTEKGKDVELRCDPISGHTALYWYRQSLGQGLEFLIYFQGNSAPDKSGLPSDRFSAERTGGSVSTLTIQRTQQEDSAVYLCASSLVFGDEQYFGPGTRLTVT.

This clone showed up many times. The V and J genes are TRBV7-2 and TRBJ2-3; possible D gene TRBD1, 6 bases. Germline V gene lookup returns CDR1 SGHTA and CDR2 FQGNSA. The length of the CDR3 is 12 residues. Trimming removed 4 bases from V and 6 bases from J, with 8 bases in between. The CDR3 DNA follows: TGTGCCAGCAGCTGGGGGCCGGATACGCAGTATTTT. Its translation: CASSWGPDTQYF.

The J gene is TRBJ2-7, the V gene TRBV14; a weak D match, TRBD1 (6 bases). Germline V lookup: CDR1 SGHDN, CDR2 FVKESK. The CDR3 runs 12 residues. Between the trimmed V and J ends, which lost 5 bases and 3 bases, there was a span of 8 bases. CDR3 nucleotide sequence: TGTGCCAGCAGCGGGACAAACTACGAGCAGTACTTC. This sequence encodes CASSGTNYEQYF.

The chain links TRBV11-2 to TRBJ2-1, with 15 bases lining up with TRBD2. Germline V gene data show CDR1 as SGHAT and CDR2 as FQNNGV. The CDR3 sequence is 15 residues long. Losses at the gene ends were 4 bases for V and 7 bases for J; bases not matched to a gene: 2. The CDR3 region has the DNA TGTGCCAGCAGCTCGGGACTAGCGGGAGGTAATGAGCAGTTCTTC. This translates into CASSSGLAGGNEQFF.

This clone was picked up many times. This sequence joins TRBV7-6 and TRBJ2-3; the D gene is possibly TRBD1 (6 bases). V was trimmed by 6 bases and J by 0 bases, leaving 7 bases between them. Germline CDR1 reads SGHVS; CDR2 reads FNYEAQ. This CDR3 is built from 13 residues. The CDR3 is CASRRGSTDTQYF. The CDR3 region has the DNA TGTGCCAGCAGGAGGGGGAGCACAGATACGCAGTATTTT.

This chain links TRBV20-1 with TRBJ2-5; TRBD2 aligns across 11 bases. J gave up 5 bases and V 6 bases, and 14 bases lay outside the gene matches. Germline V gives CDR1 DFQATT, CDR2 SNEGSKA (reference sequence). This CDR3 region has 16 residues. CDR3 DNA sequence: TGCAGTGCACCCTCCGTGACTAGCGGGAAGGGGGAGACCCAGTACTTC. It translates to CSAPSVTSGKGETQYF.